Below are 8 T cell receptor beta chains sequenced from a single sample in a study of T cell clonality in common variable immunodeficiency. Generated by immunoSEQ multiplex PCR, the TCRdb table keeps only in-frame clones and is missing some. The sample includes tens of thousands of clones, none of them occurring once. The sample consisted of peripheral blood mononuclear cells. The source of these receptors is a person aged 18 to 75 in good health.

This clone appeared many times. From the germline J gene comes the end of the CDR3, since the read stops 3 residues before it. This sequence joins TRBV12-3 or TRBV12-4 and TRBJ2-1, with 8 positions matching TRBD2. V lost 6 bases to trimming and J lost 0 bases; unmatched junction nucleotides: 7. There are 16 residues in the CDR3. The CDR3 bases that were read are TGTGCCAGCAGGTACGCCGGGACTAGCTCCTACAATGAG. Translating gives CASRYAGTSSYNE. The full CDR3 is CASRYAGTSSYNEQFF.

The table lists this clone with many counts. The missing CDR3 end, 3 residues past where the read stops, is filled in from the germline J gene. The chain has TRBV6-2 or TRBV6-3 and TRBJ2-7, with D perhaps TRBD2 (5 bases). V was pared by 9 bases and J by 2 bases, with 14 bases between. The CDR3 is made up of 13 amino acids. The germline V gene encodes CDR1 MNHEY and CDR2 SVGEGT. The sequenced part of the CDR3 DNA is TGTGCCAGAGCCGCGGCGGGTCCCTACGAG. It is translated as CARAAAGPYE. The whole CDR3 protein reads CARAAAGPYEQYF.

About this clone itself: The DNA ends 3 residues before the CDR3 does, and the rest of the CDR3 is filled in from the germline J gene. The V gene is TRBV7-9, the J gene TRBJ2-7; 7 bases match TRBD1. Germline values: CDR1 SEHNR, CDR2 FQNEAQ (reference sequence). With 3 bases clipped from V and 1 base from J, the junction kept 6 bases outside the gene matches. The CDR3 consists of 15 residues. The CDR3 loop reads CASSFRDRVSYEQYF. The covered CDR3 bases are TGTGCCAGCAGCTTCCGGGACAGAGTGTCCTACGAG.

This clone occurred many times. CDR3: CSVESGENTGELFF. The CDR3 DNA, read in part, is TGCAGCGTTGAGAGCGGGGAAAACACCGGGGAG. This chain links TRBV29-1 with TRBJ2-2, with TRBD2 identical over 7 bases. The read ends 3 residues early relative to the CDR3; the germline J gene fills the gap. Per the germline V gene, CDR1 is SQVTM and CDR2 is ANQGSEA. V trimming: 3 bases; J trimming: 2 bases; junction bases outside the gene matches: 3. This CDR3 has 14 amino acids.

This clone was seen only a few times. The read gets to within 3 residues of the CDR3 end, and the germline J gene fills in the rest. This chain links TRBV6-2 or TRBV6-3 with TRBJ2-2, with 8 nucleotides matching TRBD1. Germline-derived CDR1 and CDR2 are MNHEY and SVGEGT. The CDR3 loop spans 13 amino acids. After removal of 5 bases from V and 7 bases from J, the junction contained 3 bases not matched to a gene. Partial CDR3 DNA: TGTGCCAGCAGTCCTACAGGGGGCGGGGAG. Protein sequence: CASSPTGGGE. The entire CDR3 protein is CASSPTGGGELFF.

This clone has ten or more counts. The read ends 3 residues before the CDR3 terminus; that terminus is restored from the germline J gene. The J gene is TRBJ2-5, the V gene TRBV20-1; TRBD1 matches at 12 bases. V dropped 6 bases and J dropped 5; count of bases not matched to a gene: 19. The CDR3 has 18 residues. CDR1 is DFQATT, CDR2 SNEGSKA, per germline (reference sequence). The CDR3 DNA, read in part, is TGCAGTGCGCGATCGGGACAGGGGGCCGCACGCCGCGGGGAGACC. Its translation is CSARSGQGAARRGET. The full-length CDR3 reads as CSARSGQGAARRGETQYF.

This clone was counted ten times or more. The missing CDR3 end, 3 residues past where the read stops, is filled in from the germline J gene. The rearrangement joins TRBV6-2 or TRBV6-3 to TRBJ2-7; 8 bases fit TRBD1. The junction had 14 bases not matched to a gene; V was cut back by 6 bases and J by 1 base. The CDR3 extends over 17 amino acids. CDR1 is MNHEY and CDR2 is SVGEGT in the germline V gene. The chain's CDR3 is CASSPYLGDRKSYEQYF. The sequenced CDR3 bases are TGTGCCAGCAGCCCCTACCTTGGGGACAGGAAATCCTACGAG.

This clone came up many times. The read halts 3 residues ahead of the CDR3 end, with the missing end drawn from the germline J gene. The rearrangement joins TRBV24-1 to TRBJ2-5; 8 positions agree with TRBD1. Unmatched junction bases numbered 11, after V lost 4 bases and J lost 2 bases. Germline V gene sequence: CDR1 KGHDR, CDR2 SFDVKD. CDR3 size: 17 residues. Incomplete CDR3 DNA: TGTGCCACCAGTGACCCCTATGGACAGGGCCGTCAAGAGACC. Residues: CATSDPYGQGRQET. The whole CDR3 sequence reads CATSDPYGQGRQETQYF.